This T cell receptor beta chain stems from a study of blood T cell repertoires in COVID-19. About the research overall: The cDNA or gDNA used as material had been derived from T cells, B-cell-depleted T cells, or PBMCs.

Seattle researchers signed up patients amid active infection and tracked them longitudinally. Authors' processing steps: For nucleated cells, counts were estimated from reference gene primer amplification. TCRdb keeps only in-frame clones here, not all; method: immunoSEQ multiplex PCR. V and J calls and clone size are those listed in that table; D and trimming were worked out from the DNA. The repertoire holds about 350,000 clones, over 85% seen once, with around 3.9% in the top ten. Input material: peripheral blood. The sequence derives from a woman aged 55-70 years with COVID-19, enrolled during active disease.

CDR3 sequence: CASTLTGVGPGELFF. CDR3 in DNA: TGTGCCAGCACTCTGACAGGGGTGGGCCCCGGGGAGCTGTTTTTT. The chain recombines TRBV6-5 with TRBJ2-2; 8 bases line up with TRBD1. This CDR3 region has 15 residues. J gave up 6 bases and V 7 bases, and 10 bases lay outside the gene matches. Germline lookup yields CDR1 MNHEY and CDR2 SVGAGI.